A selection of T cell receptor beta chains follows, all from one sample in a study of graft-versus-host responses after intestinal transplantation. TCRdb's copy holds only in-frame clones and misses some; the assay was immunoSEQ multiplex PCR. This table holds around 15,000 clones, over 75% found once. Sample: PBMCs, taken approximately 3.5 months after intestinal transplant. These receptors were collected from a human patient who received an intestinal transplant, so some T cells may come from the graft donor. The CDR3 runs from the conserved cysteine through the conserved F or W. D genes are given only for firm matches. For some rows the clone size is stated as once, few or many, or as a class when expanded; others skip it.

v_call	clone_size	j_call	d_call	cdr3_nt	cdr3_aa
TRBV6-1	-	TRBJ2-1	-	TGTGCCAGCAGTGCGACTAGCTACAATGAGCAGTTCTTC	CASSATSYNEQFF
TRBV10-3	-	TRBJ1-2	-	TGTGCCATCAGTGACAGGAATGGCTACACCTTC	CAISDRNGYTF
TRBV27	-	TRBJ1-2	-	TGTGCCAGCAGTTTTGCAGGGGAGGCCTTTGGCTACACCTTC	CASSFAGEAFGYTF
TRBV5-4	-	TRBJ1-4	-	TGTGCCAGCGGGACGAGGGGTGGCACTAATGAAAAACTGTTTTTT	CASGTRGGTNEKLFF
TRBV7-8	-	TRBJ1-1	-	TGTGCCAGCAGCTTAGATGGCGGAATGAACACTGAAGCTTTCTTT	CASSLDGGMNTEAFF
TRBV28	once	TRBJ1-1	-	TGTGCCAGCAGCCGCAGGGAGGGCACTGAAGCTTTCTTT	CASSRREGTEAFF
TRBV7-2	-	TRBJ2-1	TRBD2	TGTGCCAGCCATAGGCCTCTAGCGGGAGGGCCTGAGCAGTTCTTC	CASHRPLAGGPEQFF
TRBV2	-	TRBJ1-5	-	TGTGCCAGCAGTGAAGGGCCGAAGCCCCAGCATTTT	CASSEGPKPQHF
TRBV25-1	-	TRBJ2-5	TRBD1	TGTGCCAGCAGTTCGATCCTCCAGGGGGTGCACCAAGAGACCCAGTACTTC	CASSSILQGVHQETQYF
TRBV4-1	-	TRBJ2-7	TRBD1	TGCGCCAGCAGCCAGAGGCAGGGGGCCCCCGAACCTTCCTACGAGCAGTACTTC	CASSQRQGAPEPSYEQYF
TRBV5-1	few	TRBJ1-1	TRBD1	TGCGCCAGCAGCTGGGACAGGGTGAACACTGAAGCTTTCTTT	CASSWDRVNTEAFF
TRBV6-1	-	TRBJ1-4	TRBD1	TGTGCCAGCAGTGAACAGATCGGGACAGGGCCGGTGGAGAGTGAAAAACTGTTTTTT	CASSEQIGTGPVESEKLFF
TRBV6-6	few	TRBJ1-5	-	TGTGCCAGCAGTTCCAGGGATTCGGGGCAGCCCCAGCATTTT	CASSSRDSGQPQHF
TRBV9	-	TRBJ2-7	-	TGTGCCAGCAGCGTTACCGTTAATCCCTACGAGCAGTACTTC	CASSVTVNPYEQYF
TRBV29-1	-	TRBJ2-1	TRBD2	TGCAGCGTTGAAAGGGGGGCTAGCGGGAGAACTGAGCAGTTCTTC	CSVERGASGRTEQFF
TRBV9	-	TRBJ2-3	-	TGTGCCAGCAGCGTAGCCCTAGCGTCAAGCACAGATACGCAGTATTTT	CASSVALASSTDTQYF
TRBV15	once	TRBJ2-1	TRBD2	TGTGCCACCAGCCGCTCCGGACTAGCGGGAGGACTAAACCCCTACAATGAGCAGTTCTTC	CATSRSGLAGGLNPYNEQFF
TRBV6-5	-	TRBJ1-1	-	TGTGCCAGCAGTTACGATAAGGGGTTTGGAGCTTTCTTT	CASSYDKGFGAFF
TRBV9	-	TRBJ2-1	-	TGTGCCAGCAGCCCCCCCAGTGATGAGCAGTTCTTC	CASSPPSDEQFF
TRBV5-4	-	TRBJ2-2	TRBD1	TGTGCCAGCAGCTTGGACAGGGGTACCGGGGAGCTGTTTTTT	CASSLDRGTGELFF